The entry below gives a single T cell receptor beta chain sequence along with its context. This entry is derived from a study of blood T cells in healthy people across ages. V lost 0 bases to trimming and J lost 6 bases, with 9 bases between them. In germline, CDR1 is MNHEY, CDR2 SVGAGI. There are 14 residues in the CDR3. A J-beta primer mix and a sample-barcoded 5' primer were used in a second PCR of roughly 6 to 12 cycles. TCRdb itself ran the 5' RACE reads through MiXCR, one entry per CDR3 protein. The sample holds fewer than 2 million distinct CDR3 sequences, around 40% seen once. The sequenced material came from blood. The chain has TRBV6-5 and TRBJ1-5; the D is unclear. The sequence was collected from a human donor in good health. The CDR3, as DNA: TGTGCCAGCAGTTACTCTGGCTGGGGTCAGCCCCAGCATTTT. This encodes CASSYSGWGQPQHF.